This is a list of T cell receptor beta chains from one sample in a study of identical twins. TCRdb redid the calling of the 5' RACE reads with MiXCR, one entry per CDR3 protein. The sample has about 340,000 distinct CDR3 sequences; about 12% are singletons. The sample was also reused in another study, on yellow fever vaccine responses in identical twins.

The sample consisted of CD8+ T cells sorted from blood. The receptor source for this set is a woman between 18 and 30 years old in good health. Both conserved end residues are part of each CDR3. A D gene is named only where the DNA matches it firmly. Part of the rows lack a size; the others show once, few, many or a class for expanded clones.

J: TRBJ2-5; size: NA; V: TRBV28; D: TRBD2; DNA: TGTGCCAGCAGTTTCCTCCCCATACTAGCGGGACAAGAGACCCAGTACTTC; CDR3: CASSFLPILAGQETQYF
J: TRBJ2-3; size: few; V: TRBV11-2; D: NA; DNA: TGTGCCAGCAGCTGGGTTTTGGGAGGAACAGATACGCAGTATTTT; CDR3: CASSWVLGGTDTQYF
J: TRBJ2-2; size: many; V: TRBV15; D: TRBD2; DNA: TGTGCCACCAGCACTAGCGGGAGAGTCACCGGGGAGCTGTTTTTT; CDR3: CATSTSGRVTGELFF
J: TRBJ2-3; size: NA; V: TRBV7-8; D: NA; DNA: TGTGCCAGCAGCTTAGTGGAGTTCTCAGATACGCAGTATTTT; CDR3: CASSLVEFSDTQYF
J: TRBJ1-1; size: NA; V: TRBV5-1; D: NA; DNA: TGCGCCAGCAGCTTGAGACAGTACACTGAAGCTTTCTTT; CDR3: CASSLRQYTEAFF
J: TRBJ2-7; size: few; V: TRBV6-2/TRBV6-3; D: NA; DNA: TGTGCCAGCAGTTACGTGGTAGTTTCCGAGCAGTACTTC; CDR3: CASSYVVVSEQYF
J: TRBJ2-1; size: many; V: TRBV20-1; D: TRBD2; DNA: TGCAGTGCTAGACCTACTAGCGGGAGTTACAATGAGCAGTTCTTC; CDR3: CSARPTSGSYNEQFF
J: TRBJ2-1; size: NA; V: TRBV3-1; D: NA; DNA: TGTGCCAGCACCCCCAAGGACGCTAACTACAATGAGCAGTTCTTC; CDR3: CASTPKDANYNEQFF
J: TRBJ2-6; size: few; V: TRBV7-9; D: NA; DNA: TGTGCCAGCAGCTCGGGGGTTGGGGCCAACGTCCTGACTTTC; CDR3: CASSSGVGANVLTF
J: TRBJ2-7; size: few; V: TRBV7-2; D: TRBD1; DNA: TGTGCCAGCAGCTTTCGACAGGGTATTCCCTACGAGCAGTACTTC; CDR3: CASSFRQGIPYEQYF
J: TRBJ2-3; size: few; V: TRBV9; D: NA; DNA: TGTGCCAGCAGCGTAGTGTTCACAGATACGCAGTATTTT; CDR3: CASSVVFTDTQYF
J: TRBJ2-1; size: NA; V: TRBV10-2; D: TRBD2; DNA: TGCGCCAGCATTCAGACCGGGACTAAAAAGTACAATGAGCAGTTCTTC; CDR3: CASIQTGTKKYNEQFF
J: TRBJ1-4; size: NA; V: TRBV6-6; D: NA; DNA: TGTGCCAGCAGTTACGCCAGGGCTGAAAAACTGTTTTTT; CDR3: CASSYARAEKLFF
J: TRBJ2-1; size: few; V: TRBV27; D: NA; DNA: TGTGCCAGCAGACAATACGGCGACAATGAGCAGTTCTTC; CDR3: CASRQYGDNEQFF
J: TRBJ2-5; size: NA; V: TRBV6-2/TRBV6-3; D: NA; DNA: TGTGCCAGCAGTTACTCGGCAGGGGGGGAGACCCAGTACTTC; CDR3: CASSYSAGGETQYF
J: TRBJ2-3; size: NA; V: TRBV9; D: NA; DNA: TGTGCCAGCAGCGTAGCAGGGGTGGCAGATACGCAGTATTTT; CDR3: CASSVAGVADTQYF
J: TRBJ2-3; size: NA; V: TRBV27; D: NA; DNA: TGTGCCAGCAGTTTACAACCCGGGACTAGCACAGATACGCAGTATTTT; CDR3: CASSLQPGTSTDTQYF
J: TRBJ2-5; size: few; V: TRBV7-3; D: TRBD2; DNA: TGTGCCAGCAGCTTAACTAGCGGGGAGCAAGAGACCCAGTACTTC; CDR3: CASSLTSGEQETQYF
J: TRBJ1-5; size: few; V: TRBV6-5; D: TRBD1; DNA: TGTGCCAGCAGTTACACAGGGGGTGATCAGCCCCAGCATTTT; CDR3: CASSYTGGDQPQHF
J: TRBJ2-1; size: NA; V: TRBV6-5; D: NA; DNA: TGTGCCACCGCCGGTCCCTACAATGAGCAGTTCTTC; CDR3: CATAGPYNEQFF
J: TRBJ2-3; size: NA; V: TRBV11-2; D: TRBD2; DNA: TGTGCCAGCAGTACCGGGGGGGCGGACACAGATACGCAGTATTTT; CDR3: CASSTGGADTDTQYF
J: TRBJ2-1; size: few; V: TRBV27; D: TRBD2; DNA: TGTGCCAGCAGTCCCCCTCTAGCGGGAGTAGGTAATGAGCAGTTCTTC; CDR3: CASSPPLAGVGNEQFF
J: TRBJ2-7; size: few; V: TRBV2; D: TRBD2; DNA: TGTGCCAGCAGGGGAGGGTTTATCTACGAGCAGTACTTC; CDR3: CASRGGFIYEQYF
J: TRBJ2-7; size: few; V: TRBV5-5; D: TRBD1; DNA: TGTGCCAGCAGCACAGGAACGGGACAGGTGTTCGACGAGCAGTACTTC; CDR3: CASSTGTGQVFDEQYF
J: TRBJ2-3; size: few; V: TRBV9; D: TRBD2; DNA: TGTGCCAGCAGCCAACGGGAGGGCCTGGGTACGCAGTATTTT; CDR3: CASSQREGLGTQYF
J: TRBJ1-2; size: many; V: TRBV29-1; D: NA; DNA: TGCAGCGTTGAAGCCAGGGATGGCTACACCTTC; CDR3: CSVEARDGYTF
J: TRBJ2-2; size: NA; V: TRBV5-1; D: NA; DNA: TGCGCCAGCAGTCGACTCCAGGGTCTGATGGACACCGGGGAGCTGTTTTTT; CDR3: CASSRLQGLMDTGELFF
J: TRBJ1-1; size: NA; V: TRBV28; D: NA; DNA: TGTGCCAGCGGCACCTTGAACACTGAAGCTTTCTTT; CDR3: CASGTLNTEAFF
J: TRBJ2-1; size: many; V: TRBV4-1; D: TRBD2; DNA: TGCGCCTCAAGCGGGGGGGCCTACAATGAGCAGTTCTTC; CDR3: CASSGGAYNEQFF
J: TRBJ2-2; size: few; V: TRBV2; D: TRBD2; DNA: TGTGCCAGCAGGGTTAGACTAGCACCGAACACCGGGGAGCTGTTTTTT; CDR3: CASRVRLAPNTGELFF
J: TRBJ1-1; size: NA; V: TRBV25-1; D: NA; DNA: TGTGCCAGCAGTGATTCCGGGGAAGCCACTGAAGCTTTCTTT; CDR3: CASSDSGEATEAFF
J: TRBJ1-5; size: NA; V: TRBV11-2; D: TRBD1; DNA: TGTGCCAGCAGTGAGACAGGGGAAAGCAATCAGCCCCAGCATTTT; CDR3: CASSETGESNQPQHF
J: TRBJ2-5; size: few; V: TRBV14; D: NA; DNA: TGTGCCAGCAGCCAAGCCGACAGGGACTGGGAGACCCAGTACTTC; CDR3: CASSQADRDWETQYF
J: TRBJ2-3; size: many; V: TRBV5-1; D: TRBD2; DNA: TGCGCCAGCAGCTTGGAACTAGCGAGCACAGATACGCAGTATTTT; CDR3: CASSLELASTDTQYF
J: TRBJ1-1; size: few; V: TRBV7-9; D: TRBD1; DNA: TGTGCCAGCAGCTCAAGTACAGGGGGCACTGAAGCTTTCTTT; CDR3: CASSSSTGGTEAFF
J: TRBJ1-1; size: few; V: TRBV4-1; D: NA; DNA: TGCGCCAGCAGCCCTGGGTTTTCGGTTGAAGCTTTCTTT; CDR3: CASSPGFSVEAFF
J: TRBJ2-3; size: few; V: TRBV12-3/TRBV12-4; D: NA; DNA: TGTGCCAGCAGTTTAGGGGGATCTACGCAGTATTTT; CDR3: CASSLGGSTQYF
J: TRBJ1-2; size: few; V: TRBV7-8; D: NA; DNA: TGTGCCAGCAGCTTAGGAAGCGGTCCAGGGGAGGCCTATGGCTACACCTTC; CDR3: CASSLGSGPGEAYGYTF
J: TRBJ2-7; size: NA; V: TRBV5-6; D: NA; DNA: TGTGCCAGCAGCTTTCGGGAAGAGCAGTACTTC; CDR3: CASSFREEQYF
J: TRBJ2-7; size: many; V: TRBV7-8; D: NA; DNA: TGTGCCAGCAGCTTAGCGGGGGTGAGCGAGCAGTACTTC; CDR3: CASSLAGVSEQYF
J: TRBJ2-3; size: many; V: TRBV12-3/TRBV12-4; D: NA; DNA: TGTGCCAGCAGTCCCGGGACCCCTCAGGATACGCAGTATTTT; CDR3: CASSPGTPQDTQYF
J: TRBJ1-1; size: NA; V: TRBV27; D: TRBD1; DNA: TGTGCCAGCAGCCTTAACAGGGGGGCCACTGAAGCTTTCTTT; CDR3: CASSLNRGATEAFF
J: TRBJ2-1; size: NA; V: TRBV7-3; D: TRBD2; DNA: TGTGCCAGCAGCCCTATATCCGGGACTAGCATAGATGAGCAGTTCTTC; CDR3: CASSPISGTSIDEQFF
J: TRBJ2-3; size: few; V: TRBV7-9; D: NA; DNA: TGTGCCAGCACCCCCACAGATACGCAGTATTTT; CDR3: CASTPTDTQYF
J: TRBJ2-2; size: NA; V: TRBV2; D: NA; DNA: TGTGCCAGCGAGAACACCGGGGAGCTGTTTTTT; CDR3: CASENTGELFF
J: TRBJ1-2; size: NA; V: TRBV7-8; D: NA; DNA: TGTGCCAGCAGCCAAGGCTCAGGGGACCATGGCTACACCTTC; CDR3: CASSQGSGDHGYTF
J: TRBJ2-7; size: NA; V: TRBV6-5; D: NA; DNA: TGTGCCAGCAGTTACCGGGACACCGTCCTCGACGAGCAGTACTTC; CDR3: CASSYRDTVLDEQYF
J: TRBJ2-1; size: few; V: TRBV12-3/TRBV12-4; D: TRBD2; DNA: TGTGCCAGCAGCCAGACTAGCGGGAGCTCCTACAATGAGCAGTTCTTC; CDR3: CASSQTSGSSYNEQFF
J: TRBJ2-1; size: NA; V: TRBV29-1; D: TRBD1; DNA: TGCAGCGTGGGGACAGGGGTTTATGAGCAGTTCTTC; CDR3: CSVGTGVYEQFF
J: TRBJ2-1; size: NA; V: TRBV27; D: TRBD2; DNA: TGTGCCAGCAGTTTGATTCCTAGCGGGAGGGCTGAGCAGTTCTTC; CDR3: CASSLIPSGRAEQFF
J: TRBJ2-7; size: NA; V: TRBV3-1; D: NA; DNA: TGTGCCAGCAGCCAAGCTAGTAAAGGAACCTACGAGCAGTACTTC; CDR3: CASSQASKGTYEQYF
J: TRBJ2-5; size: NA; V: TRBV7-9; D: NA; DNA: TGTGCCAGCAGCTCCCCCGCGGGGCTGCAAGAGACCCAGTACTTC; CDR3: CASSSPAGLQETQYF
J: TRBJ1-2; size: NA; V: TRBV29-1; D: TRBD1; DNA: TGCAGCGTGGACAGGGAAGACTATGGCTACACCTTC; CDR3: CSVDREDYGYTF
J: TRBJ2-3; size: few; V: TRBV9; D: NA; DNA: TGTGCCAGCAGCGTAGGATGGACAGATACGCAGTATTTT; CDR3: CASSVGWTDTQYF
J: TRBJ2-7; size: many; V: TRBV4-2; D: TRBD2; DNA: TGTGCCAGCAGCCAAGATCTTTTAGCGGGCGACTACGAGCAGTACTTC; CDR3: CASSQDLLAGDYEQYF
J: TRBJ2-7; size: NA; V: TRBV6-2/TRBV6-3; D: TRBD2; DNA: TGTGCCAGCAGTTGGGCGGGAGGGCTTGAGCAGTACTTC; CDR3: CASSWAGGLEQYF
J: TRBJ2-5; size: NA; V: TRBV5-6; D: TRBD1; DNA: TGTGCCAGCAGCTTGTCGGGACAGCAAGAGACCCAGTACTTC; CDR3: CASSLSGQQETQYF
J: TRBJ2-7; size: NA; V: TRBV9; D: TRBD2; DNA: TGTGCCAGCAGCGTAAGTCGGTCTAGCGGGAGCGACGAGCAGTACTTC; CDR3: CASSVSRSSGSDEQYF
J: TRBJ2-5; size: NA; V: TRBV28; D: TRBD1; DNA: TGTGCCGTCAGGGAGGCAGGGGGCGAAGAGACCCAGTACTTC; CDR3: CAVREAGGEETQYF